This T cell receptor beta chain was identified in a study of post-analysis software for immune sequencing data. Whole-study findings and limits: When patients were compared with controls, a handful of TRBV segments were more frequent, TRBV5-6, TRBV5-1 and TRBV20-1 among them.

This clonotype was detected only once. Its specificity is not known. Unique molecular identifiers were present in the TCR beta cDNA libraries. TCRdb independently ran MiXCR on the PCR reads; one entry per CDR3 protein. The sample has a few hundred thousand distinct CDR3 sequences, about 38% seen once. CDR3 length: 13 residues. Trimming took off 6 bases at V and 6 bases at J, with 13 bases between the two ends. This receptor was taken from a girl aged 5-17 years with multiple sclerosis. The sequenced sample consisted of blood. The rearrangement uses TRBV12-3 or TRBV12-4 and TRBJ2-3; no clear D. This CDR3 is CASSFRPPDTQYF. The DNA of the CDR3 is TGTGCCAGCAGCTTTAGACCGCCGGATACGCAGTATTTT.